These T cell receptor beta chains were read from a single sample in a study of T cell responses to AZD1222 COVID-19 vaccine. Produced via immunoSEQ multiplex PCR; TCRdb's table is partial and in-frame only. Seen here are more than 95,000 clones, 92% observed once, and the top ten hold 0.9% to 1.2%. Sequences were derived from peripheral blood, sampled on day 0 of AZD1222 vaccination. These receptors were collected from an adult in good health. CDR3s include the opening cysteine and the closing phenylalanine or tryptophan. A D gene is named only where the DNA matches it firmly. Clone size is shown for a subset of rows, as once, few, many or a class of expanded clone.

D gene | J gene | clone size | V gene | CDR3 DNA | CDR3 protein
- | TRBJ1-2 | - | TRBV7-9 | TGTGCCAGCAGCTTAACAACAGGGAGGACCTATGGCTACACCTTC | CASSLTTGRTYGYTF
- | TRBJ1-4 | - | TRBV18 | TGTGCCAGCTCACCTAGAACCAGGGCAGCAAATGAAAAACTGTTTTTT | CASSPRTRAANEKLFF
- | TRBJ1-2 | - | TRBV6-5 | TGTGCCAGCAGTTACTCGTTATCTGGAGGCGACTATGGCTACACCTTC | CASSYSLSGGDYGYTF
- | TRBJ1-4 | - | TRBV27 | TGTGCCAGCAGTTTTGGACAGTCTAATGAAAAACTGTTTTTT | CASSFGQSNEKLFF
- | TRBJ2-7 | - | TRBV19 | TGTGCCAGTAGTATTTCGGGCGTGGGGGTCGGGGCCTACGAGCAGTACTTC | CASSISGVGVGAYEQYF
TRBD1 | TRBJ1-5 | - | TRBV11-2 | TGTGCCAGCAGCTTAGAATCGGGACAGGGTAGTCCCCAGCATTTT | CASSLESGQGSPQHF
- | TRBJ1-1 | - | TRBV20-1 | TGCAGTGCTCGTCCGGACACTGAAGCTTTCTTT | CSARPDTEAFF
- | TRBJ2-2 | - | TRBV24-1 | TGTGCCACCAGTGATTTGAAAGCCCCCTCCACCGGGGAGCTGTTTTTT | CATSDLKAPSTGELFF
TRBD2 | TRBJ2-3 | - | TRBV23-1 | TGCGCCAGCCCGTGCCTAGCGGGAGTTGGAGATACGCAGTATTTT | CASPCLAGVGDTQYF
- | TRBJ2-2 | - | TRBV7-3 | TGTGCCAGCAGCCCTCAGGCGGATGCCGGGGAGCTGTTTTTT | CASSPQADAGELFF
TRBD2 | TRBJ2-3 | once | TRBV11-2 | TGTGCCAGCAGCTCGTTAGCGGGAGGTTGGACAGATACGCAGTATTTT | CASSSLAGGWTDTQYF
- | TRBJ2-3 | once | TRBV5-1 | TGCGCCAGCAGCTTGGGGGCTCGGAGCACAGATACGCAGTATTTT | CASSLGARSTDTQYF
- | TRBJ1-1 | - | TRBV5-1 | TGCGCCAGCAGCCCGACTCCTCTCGGGTTGAACACTGAAGCTTTCTTT | CASSPTPLGLNTEAFF
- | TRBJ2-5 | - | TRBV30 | TGTGCCTGGACTCAATCCACAGCGGGTCGAGAGACCCAGTACTTC | CAWTQSTAGRETQYF
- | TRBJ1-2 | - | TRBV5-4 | TGTGCCAGCAGCTTGGATAAGGGCAGCTCCTATGGCTACACCTTC | CASSLDKGSSYGYTF
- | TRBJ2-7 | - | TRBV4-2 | TGTGCCAGCAGCCAAGTCGCAGGGGGAGGTTCCTACGAGCAGTACTTC | CASSQVAGGGSYEQYF
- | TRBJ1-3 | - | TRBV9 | TGTGCCAGCAGCGTAGGATACAGGGAGGCGGGAAACACCATATATTTT | CASSVGYREAGNTIYF
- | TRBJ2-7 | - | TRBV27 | TGTGCCAGCAGTTTGTCATACTTGGAAGTCTACGAGCAGTACTTC | CASSLSYLEVYEQYF
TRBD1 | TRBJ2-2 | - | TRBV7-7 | TGTGCTAGCAGCTGGGGAGACAGGGGAGCCGGGGAGCTGTTTTTT | CASSWGDRGAGELFF
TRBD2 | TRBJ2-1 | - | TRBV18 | TGTGCCAGCTCGACTAGCGGGAGGTACAATGAGCAGTTCTTC | CASSTSGRYNEQFF
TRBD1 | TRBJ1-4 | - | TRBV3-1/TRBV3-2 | TGTGCCAGCAGCCAAGATGAGGAGGGGGCTGGTGAAAAACTGTTTTTT | CASSQDEEGAGEKLFF
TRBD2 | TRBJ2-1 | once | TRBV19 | TGTGCCAGTAGTAAAGCGGGGGTTGAGCAGTTCTTC | CASSKAGVEQFF
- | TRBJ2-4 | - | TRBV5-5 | TGTGCCAGCAGCTTTGGAGTAGCCAAAAACATTCAGTACTTC | CASSFGVAKNIQYF
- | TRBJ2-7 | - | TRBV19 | TGTGCCAGTAGTACTAGCGATGGTTACGAGCAGTACTTC | CASSTSDGYEQYF
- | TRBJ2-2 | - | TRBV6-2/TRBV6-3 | TGTGCCAGCAGTTCGACTCCGAACACCGGGGAGCTGTTTTTT | CASSSTPNTGELFF
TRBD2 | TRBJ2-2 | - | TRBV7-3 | TGTGCCAGCAGCCCTTCGGGACTAGCGGGAGTCTCTGGCGGGGAGCTGTTTTTT | CASSPSGLAGVSGGELFF
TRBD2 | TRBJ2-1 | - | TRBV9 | TGTGCCAGCAGCGCGGCCAGAGCGGGAGGGCTCCTCTACAATGAGCAGTTCTTC | CASSAARAGGLLYNEQFF
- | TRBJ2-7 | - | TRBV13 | TGTGCCAGCAGCTTAGCGGGCCGTGGGGTCAGCTACGAGCAGTACTTC | CASSLAGRGVSYEQYF
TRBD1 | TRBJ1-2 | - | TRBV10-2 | TGCGCCAGCAGTGACCCCTTTGGGACAGGGGGCGCGGACTATGGCTACACCTTC | CASSDPFGTGGADYGYTF